These 19 T cell receptor beta chains came from one sample sequenced in a study of blood T cells in healthy people across ages. The authors ran a second PCR of about 6 to 12 cycles using a sample-barcoded 5' primer and a J-beta primer mix. TCRdb passed the 5' RACE reads through MiXCR, listing each CDR3 protein once. There are about 800,000 distinct CDR3 sequences in the sample; roughly 25% occur only once, and approximately 4% lies in the top ten. These data also featured in a second study, about T cells of mothers and their children.

The sequenced sample consisted of blood. The receptors originated from a boy between 10 and 17 years old in good health.

The table lists this clonotype with a few counts. The chain links TRBV7-9 to TRBJ2-6; D is possibly TRBD1 (6 bases). Per germline, CDR1 SEHNR and CDR2 FQNEAQ (reference sequence). The V end was cut by 2 bases, the J end by 2 bases, with 10 bases between. This CDR3 has 16 amino acids. CDR3 sequence reads: CASSLRAGAGANVLTF. CDR3 coding DNA: TGTGCCAGCAGCTTAAGAGCAGGGGCTGGGGCCAACGTCCTGACTTTC.

The chain is built from TRBV29-1 and TRBJ2-2; no clear D gene. CDR3 length: 12 amino acids. Germline CDR1 is SQVTM and CDR2 is ANQGSEA. With 6 bases removed from V and 5 bases from J, the gap between germline ends came to 10 bases. The DNA of the CDR3 is TGCAGCGTAGTAGGTGGTACCGGGGAGCTGTTTTTT. Its translation is CSVVGGTGELFF.

The V call is TRBV14, the J call TRBJ1-2; D may be TRBD1 (6 bases). This CDR3 has 17 amino acids. With 0 bases removed from V and 7 bases from J, the gap between germline ends came to 21 bases. Germline values: CDR1 SGHDN, CDR2 FVKESK. CDR3 sequence: CASSQDALGTTSFGYTF. In DNA form, the CDR3 reads TGTGCCAGCAGCCAAGATGCTCTCGGGACAACCTCCTTTGGCTACACCTTC.

The CDR3 loop reads CASSATDPVVAGYTF. Written as DNA, the CDR3 is TGTGCCAGCAGTGCGACGGACCCAGTAGTTGCAGGCTACACCTTC. The chain is built from TRBV2 and TRBJ1-2, with unresolved D. Germline V gene lookup returns CDR1 SNHLY and CDR2 FYNNEI. With 4 bases removed from V and 8 bases from J, the gap between germline ends came to 20 bases. The CDR3 is 15 residues long.

DNA for the CDR3: TGTGCCAGCCACCTCGGGGCAGACGGTCAGCCCCAGCATTTT. Protein: CASHLGADGQPQHF. This chain connects TRBV5-5 to TRBJ1-5; maybe TRBD1 (5 bases). Trimming pared 7 bases from V and 6 bases from J, leaving 17 bases between. This CDR3 comprises 14 residues. Germline assignment: CDR1 SGHKS and CDR2 YYEKEE (reference sequence).

The chain employs TRBV5-1 and TRBJ1-5; 7 positions agree with TRBD1. Germline lookup yields CDR1 SGHRS and CDR2 YFSETQ. The CDR3 consists of 14 residues. V gave up 4 bases and J gave up 4 bases; unmatched junction bases: 5. The DNA for the CDR3 is TGCGCCAGCAGCCCGGGACAGAGAAATCAGCCCCAGCATTTT. Amino acids: CASSPGQRNQPQHF.

A few counts support this clonotype. The rearrangement links TRBV9 to TRBJ1-6, with a tentative D call TRBD1 (5 bases). CDR3 length: 14 amino acids. CDR1 and CDR2 (germline): SGDLS, YYNGEE. V lost 3 bases and J 6 bases, leaving 10 bases between the germline ends. CDR3 DNA sequence: TGTGCCAGCAGCGCTGACAGTTTTAATTCACCCCTCCACTTT. Translation: CASSADSFNSPLHF.

This clonotype has only a few counts. V usage is TRBV20-1 and J usage is TRBJ2-7; TRBD1 agrees at 8 bases. Per germline, CDR1 DFQATT and CDR2 SNEGSKA (reference sequence). CDR3 length: 13 amino acids. Trimming at V came to 4 bases and at J to 4 bases, leaving 6 bases not matched to a gene. The CDR3 here is CSAKGDRPYEQYF. As DNA, the CDR3 is TGCAGTGCTAAGGGGGACAGGCCATACGAGCAGTACTTC.

V usage is TRBV5-1 and J usage is TRBJ2-7; D perhaps matches TRBD1 (5 bases). Germline loops: CDR1 SGHRS, CDR2 YFSETQ. The CDR3 loop spans 14 amino acids. Trimming took off 0 bases at V and 3 bases at J, with 10 bases between the two ends. The DNA for the CDR3 is TGCGCCAGCAGCTTGGACAGGCTTAGCTACGAGCAGTACTTC. This sequence encodes CASSLDRLSYEQYF.

This rearrangement joins TRBV28 to TRBJ2-7, with 11 bases that match TRBD2. V gave up 3 bases and J gave up 5 bases; unmatched junction bases: 0. This CDR3 is built from 13 residues. Germline values: CDR1 MDHEN, CDR2 SYDVKM. CDR3 loop: CASSLGLADEQYF. Written as DNA, the CDR3 is TGTGCCAGCAGTTTGGGACTAGCGGACGAGCAGTACTTC.

This clonotype was detected a few times. V is TRBV28 and J is TRBJ1-6; D call uncertain. Germline V gene data show CDR1 as MDHEN and CDR2 as SYDVKM. The CDR3 loop spans 14 amino acids. The germline V and J ends were trimmed by 5 bases and 6 bases, with 11 bases remaining between them. The CDR3 region is CASSPRGRNSPLHF. The CDR3 coding sequence is TGTGCCAGCAGTCCCCGAGGTCGTAATTCACCCCTCCACTTT.

J is TRBJ2-3 and V is TRBV18; D is uncertain. CDR1 and CDR2 from the germline V gene are KGHSH and LQKENI. This CDR3 region has 14 residues. V was trimmed by 0 bases and J by 2 bases, leaving 6 bases between them. For the CDR3, the DNA is TGTGCCAGCTCACCACCCAGTCCCACAGATACGCAGTATTTT. Protein sequence: CASSPPSPTDTQYF.

The chain employs TRBV4-3 and TRBJ1-4; D call uncertain. The CDR3 has 14 amino acids. Per the germline V gene, CDR1 is LGHNA and CDR2 is YSLEER. V dropped 1 base and J dropped 12 bases, with 15 bases sitting between them. DNA for the CDR3: TGCGCCAGCAGCCAAGTCCAACTGGTCGGGGAACTGTTTTTT. Protein: CASSQVQLVGELFF.

This chain uses TRBV18 with TRBJ2-5; 7 bases map to TRBD1. The J call may not be correct, given that the DNA end is closer to TRBJ2-1. The CDR3 sequence is 15 residues long. Germline V CDR1 and CDR2: KGHSH, LQKENI. The CDR3 nucleotides read TGTGCCAGCTCACCTTTCGGGGACAGCTACAATGAGCAGTTCTTC. This translates into CASSPFGDSYNEQFF.

This clonotype has just a few counts. V and J are TRBV10-3 and TRBJ1-5; D is unresolved. Germline assignment: CDR1 ENHRY and CDR2 SYGVKD. This CDR3 has 13 amino acids. Trimming removed 2 bases at V and 2 bases at J, with 4 bases between. The CDR3 protein is CAISEGGNQPQHF. The DNA of the CDR3 is TGTGCCATCAGTGAGGGAGGCAATCAGCCCCAGCATTTT.

This clonotype has more than one count but fewer than ten. A junction boundary mismatches the germline segment, possibly from a read error. The CDR3 DNA is TGTGCTAGCAGCCCCGGGCTAGCGAGCTACTACGAGCAGTACTTC. Translated: CASSPGLASYYEQYF. This rearrangement joins TRBV7-7 to TRBJ2-5; TRBD2 might be the D (6 bases). Judging by the DNA end, TRBJ2-7 fits better; the J call may be wrong. This CDR3 is 15 amino acids long. The germline V gene has CDR1 SSHAT and CDR2 FNYEAQ (reference sequence).

This clonotype was seen a handful of times. J is TRBJ2-4 and V is TRBV11-2; D possibly matches TRBD1 or TRBD2 (7 bases each). In germline, CDR1 is SGHAT, CDR2 FQNNGV. Trimming took off 7 bases at V and 6 bases at J, with 19 bases between the two ends. The CDR3 length is 15 residues. The CDR3 loop reads CASTIGTTGANIQYF. The CDR3 DNA is TGTGCCAGCACGATCGGGACTACAGGGGCAAACATTCAGTACTTC.

This clonotype was seen only a few times. The chain uses TRBV2 and TRBJ1-6, with D possibly TRBD1 on 5 matching bases. CDR1 is SNHLY and CDR2 is FYNNEI in the germline V gene. This CDR3 has 18 residues. Trimming pared 3 bases from V and 4 bases from J, leaving 19 bases between. CDR3 in amino acids: CASSDGLWAGWYNSPLHF. CDR3 DNA: TGTGCCAGCAGTGACGGGTTGTGGGCAGGGTGGTATAATTCACCCCTCCACTTT.

This chain links TRBV12-3 or TRBV12-4 with TRBJ1-1, with D tentatively TRBD1 (6 bases). Trimming took off 7 bases at V and 7 bases at J, with 19 bases between the two ends. The CDR3 extends over 14 amino acids. This CDR3 is CASTLGGAHGEAFF. DNA of the CDR3: TGTGCCAGCACCCTCGGGGGGGCTCATGGTGAAGCTTTCTTT.